This T cell receptor (beta chain) was sequenced during a study of OX40 agonist ivuxolimab in advanced cancers. Study overall: Across the patients, intravenous ivuxolimab was delivered every 2 weeks at 0.01 to 10 mg/kg. Hepatocellular carcinoma, melanoma, renal cell or head and neck cancer affected the dose-escalation patients.

Study observations and caveats: Partial responders at 0.1-3.0 mg/kg showed near-lowest clonal expansion.

Some clones are missing from TCRdb's copy, which holds only in-frame ones; the method was immunoSEQ multiplex PCR. The sample holds tens of thousands of clones; approximately 91% are singletons and the top ten take 0.27%. Points on this clone: What it binds is unknown.

The CDR3 loop spans 14 amino acids. The V and J ends lost 4 bases and 1 base respectively, with 12 bases between them. Germline assignment: CDR1 SGHRS and CDR2 YFSETQ. Here the sequenced sample was CD4+ or CD8+ T cells sorted from blood, taken in a trial of the OX40 agonist ivuxolimab. This receptor was taken from an adult with an advanced solid tumor such as melanoma, head and neck, liver or kidney cancer. This sequence joins TRBV5-1 and TRBJ2-7; D is possibly TRBD1 (5 bases). CDR3 sequence reads: CASSPQGQSYEQYF. DNA of the CDR3: TGCGCCAGCAGCCCCCAGGGCCAGTCCTACGAGCAGTACTTC.